This T cell receptor (beta chain) was captured by sequencing in a study of blood T cell repertoires in COVID-19. The wider study: Samples came from the United States, Italy and Spain, spanning acute and convalescent COVID-19.

Enrolled through a virtual design, the participants were between roughly 18 and 95 years of age and came from around 25 US areas. Participants were placed into cohorts based on the clinical history they reported. Clones were sequenced by immunoSEQ multiplex PCR, and TCRdb holds only the in-frame ones, with some missing. The sample has a few hundred thousand clones; about nine tenths are singletons. After removal of 5 bases from V and 7 bases from J, the junction contained 8 bases not matched to a gene. There are 12 residues in the CDR3. Germline-derived CDR1 and CDR2 are GTSNPN and SVGIG (reference sequence).

Specimen: PBMCs or T cells enriched from blood (not recorded which). The chain uses TRBV30 and TRBJ2-7; the match to TRBD1 covers 7 bases. This clonotype was sampled from a man aged 40-49 years who had recovered from COVID-19. The CDR3 region is CAWRQGVGEQYF. CDR3 DNA: TGTGCCTGGCGACAGGGAGTTGGTGAGCAGTACTTC.